What follows is one T cell receptor (beta chain) and its context. This clone was seen more than once but under ten times. Its antigen remains undetermined. The input lacks base qualities; no much larger clone sits a single base away. Trimming costs V 7 bases and J 5 bases, and their ends lie 25 bases apart. CDR1 and CDR2 (SGHRS, YFSETQ) derive from the germline V gene. Measured from the cysteine to the phenylalanine, the CDR3 is 16 residues long. This entry keeps only the CDR3 DNA: 48 bases, framed from base 1. Whole blood was collected in K2EDTA tubes by collaborating institutions according to the institutions' own protocols. Collaborator samples were shipped for TCRbeta analysis as frozen whole blood, isolated PBMCs, or DNA extracted from either sample type. The source of the sample is a study of blood T cell repertoires in COVID-19 (dated by TCRdb to about 2020). In terms of the full investigation: The collaborator samples originated in the United States, Italy and Spain and spanned the acute and convalescent phases of COVID-19. A de-identified subject ID, COVID-19 status, age in years and sex were almost always included in the sample metadata. The repertoires were released in a freely available public database meant as a resource for research on the immune response to SARS-CoV-2. The material from the prospective study consisted of cDNA or gDNA derived from T cells, B-cell-depleted T cells, or PBMCs. Where available, HLA class I and class II types were obtained from metadata supplied by the sample provider rather than from assay-based typing. The samples were drawn from two sources: the first 160 participants of the ongoing ImmuneRACE study, and over 1,000 subjects contributed by 6 global collaborators. Subjects who had been exposed to COVID-19, were actively infected with it, or had recovered from it provided the deeply sampled blood TCRbeta repertoires that made up the dataset. Overall study results and their limits: The amount of clinical and demographic metadata varied by source and participant and was provided uncurated.

The immunoSEQ Assay, a bias-controlled multiplex PCR, was used to amplify TCRbeta CDR3 regions from genomic DNA. The original pipeline was this. Nucleated cell counts per sample were estimated from amplification of reference gene primers within the assay. Sequence reads were collapsed and filtered to measure the absolute abundance of every unique TCRbeta CDR3 rearrangement. For each sample, productive Simpson clonality was calculated as the square root of Simpson's diversity index across productive rearrangements. As stored in TCRdb, this immuneACCESS dataset retains in-frame rearrangements with V and J assigned. A fraction of the clones does not appear; measured against another copy, unresolved V genes explain less than half of the discrepancy, and the remainder lacks a known reason. V and J calls and clone size are those listed in that table; D and trimming were worked out from the DNA. A total of approximately 70,000 clones appear in this sample, 75% to 90% of them only once. The leading ten clones occupy under 40% of the sample.

Input material: peripheral blood. The sequence was collected from a woman of 80 years or more with active or convalescent COVID-19. This sequence uses TRBV5-1 and TRBJ2-7; perhaps TRBD2 is the D gene, with 7 bases matching. CDR3 sequence: CASAALGFRGANEQYF. The DNA sequence reads TGCGCCAGCGCCGCCCTGGGGTTCCGGGGGGCTAACGAGCAGTACTTC.